This TCR beta chain was identified during a study of CXCR3-negative and CXCR3-positive naive CD8 T cells. UMI-labeled 5' RACE TRB cDNA libraries were prepared from the cells. TCRdb derives one entry per CDR3 protein from the 5' RACE reads, leaving out DNA. Recorded for this sample: about 120,000 distinct CDR3 sequences. Source material: naive CXCR3- CD8+ T cells from blood. The subset: CD45RO-CCR7+CD27+CD95- naive CD8+ T cells lacking CXCR3 (TNR3-). The sequence derives from a human donor in good health. Some clones in this sample may be carry-over from other donors' samples.

The CDR3 loop is CASSQDLLEGADTQYF. The chain recombines TRBV14 with TRBJ2-3; the TCRdb call, TRBD1, lacks DNA for checking. This CDR3 has 16 residues. From germline, CDR1 is SGHDN and CDR2 FVKESK.